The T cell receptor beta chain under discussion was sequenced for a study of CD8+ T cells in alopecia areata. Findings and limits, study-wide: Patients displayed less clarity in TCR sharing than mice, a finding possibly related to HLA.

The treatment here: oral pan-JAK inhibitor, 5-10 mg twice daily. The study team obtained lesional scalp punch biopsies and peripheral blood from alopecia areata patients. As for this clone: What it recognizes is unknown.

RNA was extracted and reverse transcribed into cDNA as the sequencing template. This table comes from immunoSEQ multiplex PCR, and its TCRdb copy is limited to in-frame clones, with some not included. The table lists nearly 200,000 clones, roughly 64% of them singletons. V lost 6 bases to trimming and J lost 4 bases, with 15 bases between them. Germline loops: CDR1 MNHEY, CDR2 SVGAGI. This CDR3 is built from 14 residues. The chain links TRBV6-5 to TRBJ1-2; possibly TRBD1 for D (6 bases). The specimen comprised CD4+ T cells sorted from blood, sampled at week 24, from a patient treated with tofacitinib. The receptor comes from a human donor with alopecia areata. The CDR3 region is CASRSTGLTYGYTF. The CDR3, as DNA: TGTGCCAGCAGATCAACAGGGTTGACCTATGGCTACACCTTC.